What follows are 29 T cell receptor beta chains derived from one specimen sequenced in a study of blood T cell repertoires in COVID-19. Produced via immunoSEQ multiplex PCR; TCRdb's table is partial and in-frame only. The sample carries about 52,000 clones, roughly 87% recorded once. The sequencing sample was made of peripheral blood. Every receptor here comes from a human donor in a cohort sampled during active COVID-19.

The rearrangement uses TRBV19 and TRBJ2-1; 7 positions match TRBD2. CDR3 size: 14 residues. Germline lookup yields CDR1 LNHDA and CDR2 SQIVND (reference sequence). The V segment lost 7 bases and the J segment 4 bases; nucleotides outside the gene matches: 7. Here the CDR3 DNA reads TGTGCCAGTACCCTGGGGGGGTCTTACAATGAGCAGTTCTTC. Translating it yields CASTLGGSYNEQFF.

CDR3 protein: CASSLSGQGSLDTQYF. CDR3 nucleotide sequence: TGTGCCAGCAGCTTATCGGGACAGGGATCGCTCGATACGCAGTATTTT. The chain combines TRBV11-2 with TRBJ2-3, with 9 bases matching TRBD1. From germline, CDR1 is SGHAT and CDR2 FQNNGV. The CDR3 runs 16 residues. The ends lost 2 bases at V and 6 bases at J; junction bases unmatched: 9.

The V gene is TRBV15, the J gene TRBJ2-5, with 14 bases lining up with TRBD2. V lost 0 bases to trimming and J lost 5 bases; unmatched junction nucleotides: 2. The CDR3 extends over 16 amino acids. The germline V gene encodes CDR1 LNHNV and CDR2 YYDKDF (reference sequence). CDR3 protein: CATSRDRTSGGETQYF. In DNA, the CDR3 is TGTGCCACCAGCAGAGATCGGACTAGCGGGGGGGAGACCCAGTACTTC.

V usage is TRBV28 and J usage is TRBJ1-5, with D perhaps TRBD1 (6 bases). This CDR3 contains 15 residues. Germline loops: CDR1 MDHEN, CDR2 SYDVKM. V shed 6 bases and J shed 2 bases, with 14 bases lying between them. For the CDR3, the DNA is TGTGCCAGCAGACAAGGGGGTATGGGCAATCAGCCCCAGCATTTT. Protein: CASRQGGMGNQPQHF.

The rearrangement joins TRBV24-1 to TRBJ2-1; 8 bases fit TRBD1. V dropped 6 bases and J dropped 9; count of bases not matched to a gene: 9. Germline CDR1 is KGHDR and CDR2 is SFDVKD. The CDR3 runs 14 residues. The chain's CDR3 is CATSSTRGRGEQFF. The CDR3 DNA reads TGTGCCACCAGTTCCACCAGGGGGCGCGGTGAGCAGTTCTTC.

CDR3 sequence (DNA): TGTGCCAGCAGCACCTCAGGGGGCGTCTATGGCTACACCTTC. Translation: CASSTSGGVYGYTF. The chain joins TRBV28 to TRBJ1-2, with 8 positions matching TRBD1. With 6 bases clipped from V and 4 bases from J, the junction kept 7 bases outside the gene matches. The V gene's germline CDR1 is MDHEN and CDR2 SYDVKM. CDR3 length: 14 amino acids.

The rearrangement uses TRBV19 and TRBJ2-1; D perhaps matches TRBD1 (6 bases). Germline assignment: CDR1 LNHDA and CDR2 SQIVND (reference sequence). With 0 bases removed from V and 0 bases from J, the gap between germline ends came to 9 bases. CDR3 length equals 16 residues. As DNA, the CDR3 is TGTGCCAGTAGTATAGAGGACAGTGGCTCCTACAATGAGCAGTTCTTC. It encodes CASSIEDSGSYNEQFF.

This clone was detected only a few times. The rearrangement links TRBV18 to TRBJ2-7; maybe TRBD2 (7 bases). Trimming stripped 6 bases from V and 2 bases from J, with 14 bases between. Germline-derived CDR1 and CDR2 are KGHSH and LQKENI. The CDR3 totals 14 residues. Here the CDR3 reads CASSVGGLAYEQYF. The CDR3 DNA reads TGTGCCAGCTCGGTGGGGGGGCTAGCCTACGAGCAGTACTTC. The variable domain in full, completed from reference TRBV18 and TRBJ2-7, reads NAGVMQNPRHLVRRRGQEARLRCSPMKGHSHVYWYRQLPEEGLKFMVYLQKENIIDESGMPKERFSAEFPKEGPSILRIQQVVRGDSAAYFCASSVGGLAYEQYFGPGTRLTVT.

The gene calls are TRBV29-1 and TRBJ2-1, with 10 bases that match TRBD1. The V segment lost 6 bases and the J segment 6 bases; nucleotides outside the gene matches: 5. This CDR3 has 13 amino acids. Germline CDR1 is SQVTM and CDR2 is ANQGSEA. The CDR3 bases are TGCAGCGTGGCCCGGGACAGGGGCAATGAGCAGTTCTTC. It encodes CSVARDRGNEQFF.

The chain combines TRBV2 with TRBJ1-1; 8 bases line up with TRBD1. This CDR3 has 14 amino acids. J gave up 7 bases and V 2 bases, and 6 bases lay outside the gene matches. Germline lookup yields CDR1 SNHLY and CDR2 FYNNEI. The CDR3 coding sequence is TGTGCCAGCAGTGAACAGGGGGCCCTGATTGAAGCTTTCTTT. Translated: CASSEQGALIEAFF.

This clone has a single count. The CDR3: CATGQGAPDTQYF. CDR3 in DNA: TGTGCCACCGGACAGGGGGCTCCAGATACGCAGTATTTT. The chain employs TRBV19 and TRBJ2-3, with TRBD1 identical over 11 bases. The CDR3 is 13 amino acids. Per germline, CDR1 LNHDA and CDR2 SQIVND (reference sequence). Germline trimming cut 10 bases from V and 4 bases from J; bases unmatched to any gene: 4.

The gene calls are TRBV7-3 and TRBJ2-5; maybe TRBD2 (6 bases). This CDR3 region has 15 residues. Trimming removed 5 bases from V and 5 bases from J, with 18 bases in between. CDR1 is SGHTA and CDR2 is FQGTGA in the germline V gene. CDR3 sequence: CASSPRVAVRETQYF. The CDR3 DNA is TGTGCCAGCAGCCCCAGGGTAGCGGTTCGTGAGACCCAGTACTTC.

V usage is TRBV2 and J usage is TRBJ1-2; perhaps TRBD1 as D (5 bases). The CDR3 extends over 13 amino acids. Germline CDR1 is SNHLY and CDR2 is FYNNEI. Deletions cut 6 bases from V and 7 bases from J, with 15 bases between. This CDR3 is CASSDSGRGGYTF. DNA for the CDR3: TGTGCCAGCAGCGACAGTGGGCGGGGTGGCTACACCTTC.

The chain combines TRBV6-6 with TRBJ2-7; 9 bases are a match to TRBD2. Germline V gene sequence: CDR1 MNHNY, CDR2 SVGAGI (reference sequence). CDR3 length: 16 residues. With V trimmed by 3 bases and J by 3 bases, 9 bases remained unmatched. The CDR3 DNA reads as TGTGCCAGCAGTTATTTGGGAAGCGGGAGGAACTACGAGCAGTACTTC. It translates to CASSYLGSGRNYEQYF.

This sequence joins TRBV21-1 and TRBJ2-1; the table calls TRBD2, which could not be checked here. TRBV21-1 is classified as a pseudogene. This CDR3 comprises 11 residues. The CDR3 nucleotides are TGTGCCAGCTCGGAGAAGCGGGAGCAGTTCTTC. Protein sequence: CASSEKREQFF.

The chain combines TRBV15 with TRBJ1-5; D is unresolved. Looked up from germline, CDR1 is LNHNV and CDR2 is YYDKDF (reference sequence). CDR3 length: 17 residues. The V and J ends lost 1 base and 2 bases respectively, with 15 bases between them. The chain's CDR3 is CATSRGRTLRGNQPQHF. The CDR3 region has the DNA TGTGCCACCAGCAGAGGTCGCACCCTTCGAGGCAATCAGCCCCAGCATTTT.

The sample holds one count of this clone. This chain joins TRBV3-1 (or the pseudogene TRBV3-2) and TRBJ2-7; 12 nucleotides agree with TRBD2. CDR3 length: 14 residues. The V gene end was trimmed by 5 bases and the J gene end by 2 bases; junction bases not matched to a gene: 1. Germline V gene lookup returns CDR1 LGHDT and CDR2 YNNKEL (reference sequence). CDR3 sequence reads: CASSRTSGTYEQYF. CDR3 nucleotide sequence: TGTGCCAGCAGCAGGACTAGCGGGACCTACGAGCAGTACTTC.

The chain uses TRBV12-3 or TRBV12-4 and TRBJ1-1; possibly TRBD1 for D (5 bases). The V end lost 5 bases, the J end lost 5 bases, and 9 bases lay between the germline ends. There are 12 residues in the CDR3. CDR3 coding DNA: TGTGCCAGCAGTCCCGGGGGGACTGAAGCTTTCTTT. The encoded protein is CASSPGGTEAFF.

The V gene is TRBV27, the J gene TRBJ2-1; a possible D gene is TRBD2 (6 bases). Germline loops: CDR1 MNHEY, CDR2 SMNVEV (reference sequence). The CDR3 covers 13 residues. V lost 6 bases, J lost 6 bases, and 12 bases lay in between. The CDR3 DNA sequence: TGTGCCAGCAGGCTATTGGGAGGCAATGAGCAGTTCTTC. Its translation is CASRLLGGNEQFF.

The chain carries TRBV27 and TRBJ2-3; 11 bases align to TRBD1. V shed 2 bases and J 5 bases; nucleotides not matched to a gene: 3. The CDR3 extends over 15 amino acids. The V gene's germline CDR1 is MNHEY and CDR2 SMNVEV (reference sequence). CDR3 region: CASSLGTGGLDTQYF. The CDR3 bases are TGTGCCAGCAGTTTAGGGACAGGGGGGTTAGATACGCAGTATTTT.

The chain joins TRBV6-6 to TRBJ1-6, with D perhaps TRBD1 (5 bases). This CDR3 spans 14 amino acids. Germline CDR1 is MNHNY and CDR2 is SVGAGI (reference sequence). V was cut by 1 base and J by 8 bases, with 9 bases left in between. DNA for the CDR3: TGTGCCAGCAGTTACTGGCGGGGGGATTCACCCCTCCACTTT. This translates into CASSYWRGDSPLHF.

This chain joins TRBV30 and TRBJ2-3, with D tentatively TRBD2 (6 bases). CDR3 length: 15 amino acids. Germline loops: CDR1 GTSNPN, CDR2 SVGIG (reference sequence). The V and J ends lost 3 bases and 3 bases respectively, with 16 bases between them. In DNA form, the CDR3 reads TGTGCCTGGAGCGCGATGGGGGGATTTACAGATACGCAGTATTTT. Protein: CAWSAMGGFTDTQYF.

There are a few counts of this clone. V usage is TRBV14 and J usage is TRBJ1-6; TRBD1 is a possible D gene (5 bases). CDR1 is SGHDN and CDR2 is FVKESK in the germline V gene. The V and J ends lost 4 bases and 7 bases respectively, with 14 bases between them. The CDR3 runs to 15 residues. CDR3 sequence: CASSLPGGGNSPLHF. In DNA form, the CDR3 reads TGTGCCAGCAGCCTTCCGGGGGGGGGAAATTCACCCCTCCACTTT.

This rearrangement joins TRBV6-2 or TRBV6-3 to TRBJ2-5, with a weak D call TRBD2 (5 bases). Trimming pared 4 bases from V and 5 bases from J, leaving 8 bases between. Per germline, CDR1 MNHEY and CDR2 SVGEGT. The CDR3 length is 12 residues. CDR3 sequence reads: CASSLQRETQYF. In nucleotides, the CDR3 is TGTGCCAGCAGTTTACAGCGGGAGACCCAGTACTTC.

The CDR3 DNA is TGTGCCAGCTCACTAGGGACTAGCGTGAACACCGGGGAGCTGTTTTTT. Its translation is CASSLGTSVNTGELFF. The rearrangement uses TRBV18 and TRBJ2-2, with 10 bases aligning to TRBD2. V was pared by 4 bases and J by 1 base, with 3 bases of the junction left unmatched. Germline V gives CDR1 KGHSH, CDR2 LQKENI. This CDR3 has 16 amino acids.

The rearrangement joins TRBV28 to TRBJ2-2; D is perhaps TRBD2 (6 bases). This CDR3 is 15 amino acids long. Between the trimmed V and J ends, which lost 6 bases and 6 bases, there was a span of 17 bases. The germline V gene has CDR1 MDHEN and CDR2 SYDVKM. In nucleotides, the CDR3 is TGTGCCAGCAGCAGATCCGGGACTTCCGCCGGGGAGCTGTTTTTT. This gives the protein CASSRSGTSAGELFF.

The V call is TRBV9, the J call TRBJ2-5; 7 nucleotides agree with TRBD2. The V gene's germline CDR1 is SGDLS and CDR2 YYNGEE. Unmatched junction bases numbered 7, after V lost 4 bases and J lost 4 bases. The CDR3 loop spans 14 amino acids. This CDR3 is CASSPWGGVETQYF. The CDR3 region has the DNA TGTGCCAGCAGCCCTTGGGGGGGGGTAGAGACCCAGTACTTC.

This chain's CDR3 is CASSPSTHNYGYTF. The CDR3 bases are TGTGCCAGCAGCCCCTCGACTCATAACTATGGCTACACCTTC. The chain combines TRBV5-4 with TRBJ1-2; unclear D gene. CDR3 length: 14 residues. Trimming took off 4 bases at V and 1 base at J, with 11 bases between the two ends. The V gene's germline CDR1 is SGHNT and CDR2 YYREEE (reference sequence).

This chain links TRBV6-6 with TRBJ1-5, with a tentative D call TRBD1 (5 bases). Germline assignment: CDR1 MNHNY and CDR2 SVGAGI (reference sequence). The CDR3 is made up of 11 amino acids. Trimming left V 8 bases short and J 7 bases short, with 9 bases between. CDR3 amino acids: CASGQTQPQHF. The CDR3 nucleotides are TGTGCCAGCGGACAAACACAGCCCCAGCATTTT.